This T cell receptor beta chain was observed in a study of T-cell memory formation after mild COVID-19. Findings and caveats of the study: Contracting CD4+ clones lay largely in CM and EM, with CD8+ ones residing in EMRA. Several responding clones turned up in pre-infection memory, indicating that cross-reactive memory may have taken part.

As concerns this clonotype: What it binds is not known.

The V end was cut by 1 base, the J end by 10 bases, with 11 bases between. CDR1 and CDR2 (germline): DFQATT, SNEGSKA (reference sequence). The CDR3 is 13 residues long. TCRdb processed the 5' RACE reads anew with MiXCR; each CDR3 protein has one entry. The data contain around 400,000 distinct CDR3 sequences, about 24% of them singletons. The rearrangement links TRBV20-1 to TRBJ1-6; possible D gene TRBD1, 6 bases. What was sequenced was PBMCs or a T cell subset sorted from them (not recorded which). This TCR derives from an adult woman who had mild COVID-19 (a few samples of this study predate the infection). Cell type and time point are not known. CDR3 residues: CSARVPGVSPLHF. DNA of the CDR3: TGCAGTGCTAGAGTACCAGGGGTATCACCCCTCCACTTT.